This is a list of T cell receptor beta chains from one sample in a study of blood T cell repertoires in COVID-19. Generated by immunoSEQ multiplex PCR, the TCRdb table keeps only in-frame clones and is missing some. Seen here are 250,000 or so clones, about 88% observed once, and the top ten hold 6% to 9%. Sequences were obtained from peripheral blood. These receptors all come from a woman in her 70s with active or convalescent COVID-19. CDR3s include the opening cysteine and the closing phenylalanine or tryptophan. The order of the fields is V gene, D gene, clone size, J gene, CDR3 DNA, CDR3 protein. The D gene is left open where the match is weak. A clone size is listed for some rows: how often the clone was seen (once, few, many), or a class if it is expanded.

TRBV3-1/TRBV3-2	-	few	TRBJ1-4	TGTGCCAGCAGCCAAGGCAAGGGGATTAATGAAAAACTGTTTTTT	CASSQGKGINEKLFF
TRBV6-2/TRBV6-3	-	-	TRBJ2-1	TGTGCCAGCAGTTACTCGGGGCCCGCCTACAATGAGCAGTTCTTC	CASSYSGPAYNEQFF
TRBV4-1	-	-	TRBJ1-2	TGCGCCAGCAGCCAAGAGGCGGGATGGGAAGGCTACACCTTC	CASSQEAGWEGYTF
TRBV5-1	-	once	TRBJ2-3	TGCGCCAGCAGCTTGGTAGGGGTAGGCACAGATACGCAGTATTTT	CASSLVGVGTDTQYF
TRBV7-2	-	-	TRBJ1-2	TGTGCCAGCAGCCCCCGGGATGGCTACACCTTC	CASSPRDGYTF
TRBV5-6	-	-	TRBJ1-2	TGTGCCAGCACCCTATGGAGGCAACGCCCCTCTAACCTACATGGCTACACCTTC	CASTLWRQRPSNLHGYTF
TRBV6-6	-	-	TRBJ1-4	TGTGCCAGCAGTTACCTTAACGCGGCTAATGAAAAACTGTTTTTT	CASSYLNAANEKLFF
TRBV19	TRBD1	-	TRBJ2-3	TGTGCCAGCAGGGGGATCTCCAGCTACAGGGCGGTCACAGATACGCAGTATTTT	CASRGISSYRAVTDTQYF
TRBV7-8	-	-	TRBJ1-5	TGTGCCAGCAGGATAGACAGATCTACTCAGCCCCAGCATTTT	CASRIDRSTQPQHF
TRBV6-5	TRBD1	-	TRBJ1-6	TGTGCCAGCAGAGACAGGGAAGTCGGTTCACCCCTCCACTTT	CASRDREVGSPLHF
TRBV12-3/TRBV12-4	-	-	TRBJ1-1	TGTGCCAGCAGCGCCGGGTTCTACACTGAAGCTTTCTTT	CASSAGFYTEAFF
TRBV12-3/TRBV12-4	-	-	TRBJ1-2	TGTGCCAGCAGTTTAGATCAGGGTTTTGGCTACACCTTC	CASSLDQGFGYTF
TRBV9	-	-	TRBJ1-3	TGTGCCAGCAGCGTACAAATAGCGGACACCATATATTTT	CASSVQIADTIYF
TRBV7-6	-	-	TRBJ1-6	TGTGCCAGTAGCTTATCCGGTGCACCCCTCCACTTT	CASSLSGAPLHF
TRBV18	TRBD1	-	TRBJ2-1	TGTGCCAGCTCACCGTCGGGACAGGGCGGTTACAATGAGCAGTTCTTC	CASSPSGQGGYNEQFF
TRBV5-1	-	-	TRBJ1-1	TGCGCCAGCAGCTTGGTGACAGTTGATGAAGCTTTCTTT	CASSLVTVDEAFF
TRBV9	-	-	TRBJ2-2	TGTGCCAGCAGCGTAGGGCTTTCTTTACACACCGGGGAGCTGTTTTTT	CASSVGLSLHTGELFF
TRBV6-5	-	-	TRBJ1-1	TGTGCCAGCAGTTACTCGAACGGGAAGAACACTGAAGCTTTCTTT	CASSYSNGKNTEAFF
TRBV6-2/TRBV6-3	TRBD1	once	TRBJ1-2	TGTGCCAGCAGTTACGGACAGGGGGGCGCTGGCTACACCTTC	CASSYGQGGAGYTF
TRBV4-3	-	-	TRBJ1-4	TGCGCCAGCAGCCACGGGGGAAGGTATGAAAAACTGTTTTTT	CASSHGGRYEKLFF
TRBV6-1	-	-	TRBJ1-5	TGTGCCAGCAGTGTAGCAGGGGCCGAAGAGCCCCAGCATTTT	CASSVAGAEEPQHF
TRBV5-6	TRBD1	-	TRBJ2-4	TGTGCCAGCAGTACCGGACAGGGTAGGAACATTCAGTACTTC	CASSTGQGRNIQYF